This T cell receptor (beta chain) was sequenced in a study of T cell repertoires in cytomegalovirus infection. This clonotype has only a few counts. MiXCR, run by TCRdb on the reads, gives a single entry per CDR3 protein. The top ten hold roughly a quarter of the sample, which has approximately 180,000 distinct CDR3 sequences, roughly a sixth seen once. Between the trimmed V and J ends, which lost 2 bases and 0 bases, there was a span of 8 bases. CDR1 is MNHEY, CDR2 SVGAGI, per germline. The CDR3 is made up of 14 amino acids. The sample taken for sequencing was CD8+ T cells from PBMCs. The V gene is TRBV6-5, the J gene TRBJ2-7; tentatively, D is TRBD2 (5 bases). The source of this sequence is a human donor in good health (CMV status not recorded). Some clones in this sample may be carry-over from other donors' samples. The CDR3 DNA is TGTGCCAGCAGTTACATGGGGAGCTCCTACGAGCAGTACTTC. This sequence encodes CASSYMGSSYEQYF.